The 31 T cell receptor beta chains reported below all come from one sample, sequenced in a study of PD-1 blockade in classical Hodgkin lymphoma. Measured with immunoSEQ multiplex PCR; TCRdb has only the in-frame clones, and not every one. The sample holds more than 50,000 clones; roughly two thirds are singletons and the top ten take 7.5% to 10%. There was relapse after autologous stem cell transplantation in every patient, and there was variation in brentuximab vedotin exposure. The sequences come from peripheral blood mononuclear cells (PBMCs), collected before the second cycle of nivolumab. The receptors come from a human donor with classical Hodgkin lymphoma.

The chain uses TRBV18 and TRBJ1-3, with a possible D match to TRBD1 (5 bases). Germline CDR1 and CDR2: KGHSH and LQKENI. The CDR3 has 15 residues. V dropped 6 bases and J dropped 0 bases, with 12 bases sitting between them. In nucleotides, the CDR3 is TGTGCCAGCTCGCCAGGGCAGAGCTCTGGAAACACCATATATTTT. The encoded protein is CASSPGQSSGNTIYF.

This chain uses TRBV29-1 with TRBJ2-2, with D perhaps given as TRBD1 or TRBD2 (5 bases each). The V and J ends lost 3 bases and 1 base respectively, with 6 bases between them. From germline, CDR1 is SQVTM and CDR2 ANQGSEA. The CDR3 totals 13 residues. The DNA of the CDR3 is TGCAGCGTTGATGGGGGGAACACCGGGGAGCTGTTTTTT. This sequence encodes CSVDGGNTGELFF.

Only one count was recorded for this clone. The chain joins TRBV27 to TRBJ1-4; D uncertain. V lost 4 bases, J lost 5 bases, and 14 bases lay in between. The CDR3 is 15 amino acids. Germline V CDR1 and CDR2: MNHEY, SMNVEV (reference sequence). CDR3 coding DNA: TGTGCCAGCAGTTCGATCGGGATCCCGAATGAAAAACTGTTTTTT. Its protein product is CASSSIGIPNEKLFF.

This clone was seen a few times. V is TRBV6-1 and J is TRBJ1-2; D gene unclear. Germline lookup yields CDR1 MNHNS and CDR2 SASEGT. V was cut by 3 bases and J by 5 bases, with 7 bases left in between. The CDR3 is 12 residues long. CDR3 DNA sequence: TGTGCCAGCAGTGATGGACTGTATGGCTACACCTTC. Its protein product is CASSDGLYGYTF.

The chain employs TRBV5-6 and TRBJ2-7; maybe TRBD1 (6 bases). Trimming removed 5 bases from V and 2 bases from J, with 20 bases in between. Germline CDR1 and CDR2: SGHDT and YYEEEE. The CDR3 loop spans 16 amino acids. CDR3 region: CASSLPGHKETYEQYF. The CDR3, as DNA: TGTGCCAGCAGTTTACCGGGACACAAAGAAACCTACGAGCAGTACTTC.

The J gene is TRBJ2-3, the V gene TRBV9; a possible D gene is TRBD2 (6 bases). Trimming stripped 1 base from V and 1 base from J, with 13 bases between. From germline, CDR1 is SGDLS and CDR2 YYNGEE. This CDR3 is built from 16 residues. For the CDR3, the DNA is TGTGCCAGCAGCGTAAGTGGCGGGGAAGGCACAGATACGCAGTATTTT. This gives the protein CASSVSGGEGTDTQYF.

As to this clone: The sample contains more than one DNA sequence encoding this CDR3. The V gene is TRBV7-6, the J gene TRBJ2-2, with unresolved D. The CDR3 is 11 residues long. CDR1 and CDR2 from the germline V gene are SGHVS and FNYEAQ. V was shortened by 2 bases and J by 8 bases, with 3 bases between the two germline ends. CDR3 sequence: CASSLSGELFF. In nucleotides, the CDR3 is TGTGCCAGCAGCTTATCTGGGGAGCTGTTTTTT.

The chain is built from TRBV19 and TRBJ1-5; 9 nucleotides match TRBD1. Germline values: CDR1 LNHDA, CDR2 SQIVND (reference sequence). V shed 5 bases and J 3 bases; nucleotides not matched to a gene: 11. The CDR3 spans 17 residues. The CDR3 DNA is TGTGCCAGTAGTGTCCGGGACAGGGTATGGGACAATCAGCCCCAGCATTTT. Amino acids: CASSVRDRVWDNQPQHF.

The CDR3 bases are TGCGCCAGCAGCTTCGACAGGGGCGCGAGGACTAATGAAAAACTGTTTTTT. This encodes CASSFDRGARTNEKLFF. V is TRBV5-1 and J is TRBJ1-4, with 8 bases that match TRBD1. Germline CDR1 is SGHRS and CDR2 is YFSETQ. V shed 2 bases, J shed 2 bases, and the junction held 8 bases outside the gene matches. The CDR3 has 17 amino acids.

The J gene is TRBJ1-1, the V gene TRBV5-1, with D perhaps matching TRBD1 (6 bases). The CDR3 sequence is 14 residues long. Looked up from germline, CDR1 is SGHRS and CDR2 is YFSETQ. V dropped 0 bases and J dropped 4 bases, with 10 bases sitting between them. CDR3 bases: TGCGCCAGCAGCTTGGGTTTCAGGGGCACTGAAGCTTTCTTT. The encoded protein is CASSLGFRGTEAFF. Filled out from reference TRBV5-1 and TRBJ1-1, the complete variable domain reads KAGVTQTPRYLIKTRGQQVTLSCSPISGHRSVSWYQQTPGQGLQFLFEYFSETQRNKGNFPGRFSGRQFSNSRSEMNVSTLELGDSALYLCASSLGFRGTEAFFGQGTRLTVV.

The chain recombines TRBV6-1 with TRBJ1-2; D remains ambiguous. V was pared by 10 bases and J by 0 bases, with 15 bases between. CDR3 size: 14 residues. In germline, CDR1 is MNHNS, CDR2 SASEGT. In DNA form, the CDR3 reads TGTGCCACCGCTCCGGGAGGCCCTAACTATGGCTACACCTTC. This sequence encodes CATAPGGPNYGYTF.

This clone has just a few counts. This chain links TRBV15 with TRBJ2-2; D ambiguous. Germline CDR1 and CDR2: LNHNV and YYDKDF (reference sequence). Trimming removed 4 bases from V and 5 bases from J, with 14 bases in between. The CDR3 is 15 amino acids. The CDR3 nucleotides are TGTGCCACCAGCACGGGCCCGCCCTTTACCGGGGAGCTGTTTTTT. This codes for CATSTGPPFTGELFF.

The chain uses TRBV27 and TRBJ1-1; D perhaps matches TRBD1 (6 bases). V lost 1 base and J lost 4, with 10 bases in between. Germline CDR1 reads MNHEY; CDR2 reads SMNVEV (reference sequence). The CDR3 sequence is 14 residues long. The CDR3 region is CASSLWQGGTEAFF. The CDR3 DNA follows: TGTGCCAGCAGTTTATGGCAAGGGGGCACTGAAGCTTTCTTT.

This clone was observed a handful of times. The V gene is TRBV19, the J gene TRBJ2-5; TRBD2 is a possible D gene (6 bases). Germline assignment: CDR1 LNHDA and CDR2 SQIVND (reference sequence). This CDR3 is built from 15 residues. V was trimmed by 3 bases and J by 4 bases, leaving 15 bases between them. CDR3 region: CASSIGSKVGETQYF. CDR3 nucleotides: TGTGCCAGTAGTATCGGGAGTAAGGTTGGAGAGACCCAGTACTTC.

About this clone: This sample also contains other DNA sequences that code for the same CDR3. V gene TRBV5-4 combines with J gene TRBJ1-3; TRBD1 aligns across 7 bases. This CDR3 has 13 amino acids. The V segment lost 2 bases and the J segment 4 bases; nucleotides outside the gene matches: 0. CDR1 SGHNT and CDR2 YYREEE come from the germline V gene (reference sequence). CDR3 DNA: TGTGCCAGCAGCTTACAGGGGGGAAACACCATATATTTT. It yields the protein CASSLQGGNTIYF.

The chain employs TRBV5-1 and TRBJ2-1, with 8 positions matching TRBD1. The CDR3 covers 14 residues. The V and J ends lost 0 bases and 10 bases, in that order; junction bases with no gene match: 6. Germline CDR1 SGHRS, CDR2 YFSETQ. CDR3 protein: CASSLARTGYEQFF. CDR3 sequence (DNA): TGCGCCAGCAGCTTGGCCCGGACAGGGTACGAGCAGTTCTTC. The whole variable domain, filled in from reference TRBV5-1 and TRBJ2-1, reads KAGVTQTPRYLIKTRGQQVTLSCSPISGHRSVSWYQQTPGQGLQFLFEYFSETQRNKGNFPGRFSGRQFSNSRSEMNVSTLELGDSALYLCASSLARTGYEQFFGPGTRLTVL.

This sequence joins TRBV5-1 and TRBJ1-3; D gene uncertain. The CDR3 length is 15 residues. CDR1 SGHRS and CDR2 YFSETQ come from the germline V gene. Trimming took 0 bases from V and 0 from J, leaving 7 bases between them. CDR3 nucleotide sequence: TGCGCCAGCAGCTTGGACACGTTCTCTGGAAACACCATATATTTT. Protein: CASSLDTFSGNTIYF. Full variable domain (remainder filled in from reference TRBV5-1 and TRBJ1-3): KAGVTQTPRYLIKTRGQQVTLSCSPISGHRSVSWYQQTPGQGLQFLFEYFSETQRNKGNFPGRFSGRQFSNSRSEMNVSTLELGDSALYLCASSLDTFSGNTIYFGEGSWLTVV.

The gene calls are TRBV19 and TRBJ2-5, with 8 nucleotides matching TRBD1. The J call may be wrong; the DNA end is better matched by TRBJ2-7. CDR1 and CDR2 from the germline V gene are LNHDA and SQIVND (reference sequence). This CDR3 is 15 amino acids long. The CDR3 spells CASSPGGQGVAEQYF. In DNA form, the CDR3 reads TGTGCCAGTAGTCCCGGAGGACAGGGTGTTGCCGAGCAGTACTTC.

V is TRBV4-1 and J is TRBJ1-5, with a tentative D call TRBD1 (6 bases). Germline CDR1 and CDR2: MGHRA and YSYEKL. Deletions cut 0 bases from V and 0 bases from J, with 18 bases between. CDR3 length equals 19 residues. The CDR3 DNA follows: TGCGCCAGCAGCCAAGATGGGGACACTCGGACTCTTAGCAATCAGCCCCAGCATTTT. It specifies CASSQDGDTRTLSNQPQHF.

This rearrangement joins TRBV19 to TRBJ1-5; no reliable D call. Per the germline V gene, CDR1 is LNHDA and CDR2 is SQIVND (reference sequence). CDR3 length: 14 amino acids. Trimming took 3 bases from V and 3 from J, leaving 9 bases between them. The CDR3 DNA follows: TGTGCCAGTAGTATCCTACTGATCAATCAGCCCCAGCATTTT. Protein sequence: CASSILLINQPQHF.

The rearrangement links TRBV11-3 to TRBJ2-7, with D perhaps matching TRBD2 (6 bases). CDR3 length: 14 amino acids. Trimming removed 5 bases from V and 5 bases from J, with 16 bases in between. The germline gives CDR1 SGHNT, CDR2 YENEEA. CDR3 region: CASSPWRGGHEQYF. The CDR3 coding sequence is TGTGCCAGCAGCCCTTGGAGGGGCGGACACGAGCAGTACTTC.

This clone appeared a single time. The CDR3 protein is CASSPRTGEAEQYF. In DNA form, the CDR3 reads TGCGCCAGCAGCCCAAGGACAGGGGAGGCCGAGCAGTACTTC. The chain links TRBV5-1 to TRBJ2-7, with TRBD1 matching 9 bases. Losses at the gene ends were 4 bases for V and 6 bases for J; bases not matched to a gene: 8. CDR1 is SGHRS, CDR2 YFSETQ, per germline. There are 14 residues in the CDR3. Drawing the rest from reference TRBV5-1 and TRBJ2-7, the complete variable domain is KAGVTQTPRYLIKTRGQQVTLSCSPISGHRSVSWYQQTPGQGLQFLFEYFSETQRNKGNFPGRFSGRQFSNSRSEMNVSTLELGDSALYLCASSPRTGEAEQYFGPGTRLTVT.

V usage is TRBV29-1 and J usage is TRBJ1-4, with no clear D. V lost 4 bases and J 10 bases, leaving 13 bases between the germline ends. Germline V lookup: CDR1 SQVTM, CDR2 ANQGSEA. The CDR3 is 12 amino acids. For the CDR3, the DNA is TGCAGCGTTGTAGCGGGGTGGGGAAAACTGTTTTTT. It yields the protein CSVVAGWGKLFF.

The chain carries TRBV7-6 and TRBJ1-4, with 9 nucleotides matching TRBD1. Germline trimming cut 5 bases from V and 7 bases from J; bases unmatched to any gene: 8. This CDR3 is built from 15 residues. CDR1 SGHVS and CDR2 FNYEAQ come from the germline V gene. The CDR3 DNA reads TGTGCCAGCAGCCGAAGGACAGGGGACGGTGAAAAACTGTTTTTT. This translates into CASSRRTGDGEKLFF.

The chain couples TRBV11-3 to TRBJ2-2, with 10 nucleotides matching TRBD1. V dropped 5 bases and J dropped 6; count of bases not matched to a gene: 12. Per germline, CDR1 SGHNT and CDR2 YENEEA. The CDR3 contains 17 residues. The CDR3 DNA sequence: TGTGCCAGCAGCCTCGGACAGGGGGTATTATTCGCCGGGGAGCTGTTTTTT. Encoded protein: CASSLGQGVLFAGELFF.

The rearrangement joins TRBV30 to TRBJ1-5; 7 bases match TRBD1. Unmatched junction bases numbered 6, after V lost 1 base and J lost 6 bases. The CDR3 consists of 14 residues. Germline CDR1 and CDR2: GTSNPN and SVGIG (reference sequence). The CDR3 is CAWSAGQPGQPQHF. Written as DNA, the CDR3 is TGTGCCTGGAGTGCGGGACAGCCGGGTCAGCCCCAGCATTTT.

This clone was counted at least ten times. The chain has TRBV5-1 and TRBJ1-2; perhaps TRBD1 as D (6 bases). Germline V gene data show CDR1 as SGHRS and CDR2 as YFSETQ. The V and J ends lost 4 bases and 4 bases respectively, with 17 bases between them. The CDR3 sequence is 15 residues long. The CDR3 is CASSHAIGQPYGYTF. The CDR3, as DNA: TGCGCCAGCAGCCATGCAATAGGACAGCCCTATGGCTACACCTTC.

This clone occurred a few times. V usage is TRBV7-3 and J usage is TRBJ1-3; D is undetermined. There are 13 residues in the CDR3. V lost 5 bases to trimming and J lost 3 bases, with 8 bases between them. In germline, CDR1 is SGHTA, CDR2 FQGTGA. In DNA, the CDR3 is TGTGCCAGCAGCCTAGAACGTGGAAACACCATATATTTT. Its protein product is CASSLERGNTIYF.

The V and J genes are TRBV25-1 and TRBJ1-3; D gene ambiguous. Trimming removed 3 bases at V and 0 bases at J, with 9 bases between. CDR1 is MGHDK and CDR2 is SYGVNS in the germline V gene. The CDR3 spans 15 residues. CDR3 loop: CASSDVGNSGNTIYF. CDR3 DNA: TGTGCCAGCAGTGACGTGGGGAACTCTGGAAACACCATATATTTT. Combining the CDR3 with reference TRBV25-1 and TRBJ1-3 gives the whole variable domain EADIYQTPRYLVIGTGKKITLECSQTMGHDKMYWYQQDPGMELHLIHYSYGVNSTEKGDLSSESTVSRIRTEHFPLTLESARPSHTSQYLCASSDVGNSGNTIYFGEGSWLTVV.

V usage is TRBV4-1 and J usage is TRBJ2-7; a weak D match, TRBD2 (6 bases). With 4 bases removed from V and 5 bases from J, the gap between germline ends came to 21 bases. This CDR3 spans 16 amino acids. CDR1 is MGHRA, CDR2 YSYEKL, per germline. The CDR3 DNA sequence: TGCGCCAGCAGCCCCGGGACTGGCCCCAGGAGGAACGAGCAGTACTTC. It specifies CASSPGTGPRRNEQYF.

This rearrangement joins TRBV11-3 to TRBJ2-7; 7 positions match TRBD1. Germline CDR1 and CDR2: SGHNT and YENEEA. The CDR3 totals 13 residues. With 5 bases clipped from V and 4 bases from J, the junction kept 5 bases outside the gene matches. The CDR3 here is CASSVTGAYEQYF. Written as DNA, the CDR3 is TGTGCCAGCAGCGTTACAGGGGCGTACGAGCAGTACTTC. Drawing the rest from reference TRBV11-3 and TRBJ2-7, the complete variable domain is EAGVVQSPRYKIIEKKQPVAFWCNPISGHNTLYWYLQNLGQGPELLIRYENEEAVDDSQLPKDRFSAERLKGVDSTLKIQPAELGDSAVYLCASSVTGAYEQYFGPGTRLTVT.